The rows below give T cell receptor beta chains drawn from one sample of a study of shared clonotypes between healthy human individuals. Method: immunoSEQ multiplex PCR; TCRdb's copy keeps in-frame clones and lacks some. This sample has 2 million to 2.5 million clones, with roughly 92% found just once. Sequenced input: naive CD4+ T cells from PBMCs. These receptor sequences come from a man aged 18 to 29 in good health. Some clones in this sample may be carry-over from other donors' samples. Each CDR3 is given with its conserved first and last residue. The D gene is left open where the match is weak. The size entry is marked missing in some rows and otherwise reads once, few, many or a size class.

abundance: .
j_gene: TRBJ2-1
v_gene: TRBV9
d_gene: .
CDR3aa: CASSADYNEQFF
CDR3nt: TGTGCCAGCAGCGCCGACTACAATGAGCAGTTCTTC

abundance: .
j_gene: TRBJ2-7
v_gene: TRBV7-2
d_gene: TRBD1
CDR3aa: CASSSRQGGSYEQYF
CDR3nt: TGTGCCAGCAGCTCAAGACAGGGGGGCTCCTACGAGCAGTACTTC

abundance: .
j_gene: TRBJ2-1
v_gene: TRBV28
d_gene: .
CDR3aa: CASSLLGSWNEQFF
CDR3nt: TGTGCCAGCAGTTTGTTAGGGTCCTGGAATGAGCAGTTCTTC

abundance: .
j_gene: TRBJ1-2
v_gene: TRBV28
d_gene: .
CDR3aa: CASSPAPYGYTF
CDR3nt: TGTGCCAGCAGCCCCGCCCCCTATGGCTACACCTTC

abundance: .
j_gene: TRBJ1-1
v_gene: TRBV7-2
d_gene: TRBD1
CDR3aa: CASSLVQGAVTEAFF
CDR3nt: TGTGCCAGCAGCTTAGTGCAGGGGGCGGTCACTGAAGCTTTCTTT

abundance: .
j_gene: TRBJ2-2
v_gene: TRBV2
d_gene: TRBD1
CDR3aa: CASRPGQGTGELFF
CDR3nt: TGTGCCAGCAGACCGGGACAGGGAACCGGGGAGCTGTTTTTT

abundance: .
j_gene: TRBJ2-5
v_gene: TRBV30
d_gene: .
CDR3aa: CAWSVLGIETQYF
CDR3nt: TGTGCCTGGAGTGTACTGGGGATAGAGACCCAGTACTTC

abundance: once
j_gene: TRBJ2-2
v_gene: TRBV6-1
d_gene: .
CDR3aa: CASTPRRTLGELFF
CDR3nt: TGTGCCAGCACCCCGAGACGGACCCTCGGGGAGCTGTTTTTT

abundance: .
j_gene: TRBJ1-5
v_gene: TRBV5-8
d_gene: .
CDR3aa: CASSLFRSNQPQHF
CDR3nt: TGTGCCAGCAGCTTGTTCAGAAGCAATCAGCCCCAGCATTTT

abundance: .
j_gene: TRBJ2-2
v_gene: TRBV30
d_gene: .
CDR3aa: CAWKAANTGELFF
CDR3nt: TGTGCCTGGAAGGCCGCGAACACCGGGGAGCTGTTTTTT

abundance: .
j_gene: TRBJ1-2
v_gene: TRBV29-1
d_gene: TRBD1
CDR3aa: CSVEATQGVRGYTF
CDR3nt: TGCAGCGTTGAAGCTACTCAGGGGGTCCGGGGCTACACCTTC

abundance: .
j_gene: TRBJ2-2
v_gene: TRBV7-2
d_gene: TRBD2
CDR3aa: CASSSGTIDTGELFF
CDR3nt: TGTGCCAGCAGCTCTGGGACTATAGACACCGGGGAGCTGTTTTTT

abundance: .
j_gene: TRBJ2-4
v_gene: TRBV11-1
d_gene: .
CDR3aa: CASSLGVLAKNIQYF
CDR3nt: TGTGCCAGCAGCTTGGGGGTCCTAGCCAAAAACATTCAGTACTTC

abundance: .
j_gene: TRBJ2-4
v_gene: TRBV6-5
d_gene: .
CDR3aa: CASSNLNRAKNIQYF
CDR3nt: TGTGCCAGCAGTAACTTGAACAGGGCCAAAAACATTCAGTACTTC

abundance: .
j_gene: TRBJ1-1
v_gene: TRBV27
d_gene: .
CDR3aa: CASSLRQRYTEAFF
CDR3nt: TGTGCCAGCAGTTTAAGACAACGTTACACTGAAGCTTTCTTT

abundance: once
j_gene: TRBJ2-7
v_gene: TRBV25-1
d_gene: TRBD1
CDR3aa: CASTRGSGTDIYEQYF
CDR3nt: TGTGCCAGCACCCGAGGGTCTGGGACAGATATTTACGAGCAGTACTTC

abundance: .
j_gene: TRBJ2-1
v_gene: TRBV18
d_gene: TRBD1
CDR3aa: CASSPTGTELYNEQFF
CDR3nt: TGTGCCAGCTCACCAACCGGGACAGAACTATACAATGAGCAGTTCTTC

abundance: once
j_gene: TRBJ2-7
v_gene: TRBV7-2
d_gene: .
CDR3aa: CASSLVPTGPYEQYF
CDR3nt: TGTGCCAGCAGCTTAGTCCCAACTGGACCTTACGAGCAGTACTTC

abundance: once
j_gene: TRBJ2-7
v_gene: TRBV18
d_gene: .
CDR3aa: CASSPWGPSYEQYF
CDR3nt: TGTGCCAGCTCACCCTGGGGGCCCTCCTACGAGCAGTACTTC

abundance: .
j_gene: TRBJ1-4
v_gene: TRBV4-3
d_gene: .
CDR3aa: CASSQVDNEKLFF
CDR3nt: TGCGCCAGCAGCCAAGTAGATAATGAAAAACTGTTTTTT

abundance: .
j_gene: TRBJ2-2
v_gene: TRBV5-1
d_gene: .
CDR3aa: CASSAQGTANTGELFF
CDR3nt: TGCGCCAGCAGCGCCCAAGGCACAGCAAACACCGGGGAGCTGTTTTTT

abundance: .
j_gene: TRBJ1-2
v_gene: TRBV7-9
d_gene: TRBD1
CDR3aa: CASSLDRVLPGYTF
CDR3nt: TGTGCCAGCAGCCTAGACAGGGTATTGCCCGGCTACACCTTC

abundance: .
j_gene: TRBJ1-2
v_gene: TRBV7-8
d_gene: TRBD1
CDR3aa: CASSWDRAMDGYTF
CDR3nt: TGTGCCAGCAGCTGGGACAGGGCTATGGATGGCTACACCTTC

abundance: .
j_gene: TRBJ2-4
v_gene: TRBV28
d_gene: .
CDR3aa: CASSSSITGQNIQYF
CDR3nt: TGTGCCAGCAGTTCCTCCATCACAGGCCAGAACATTCAGTACTTC

abundance: once
j_gene: TRBJ2-3
v_gene: TRBV21-1
d_gene: .
CDR3aa: CASSGGSGFCNTDTQYF
CDR3nt: TGTGCCAGCAGCGGGGGCTCGGGGTTTTGCAACACAGATACGCAGTATTTT

abundance: .
j_gene: TRBJ1-2
v_gene: TRBV5-1
d_gene: .
CDR3aa: CASSSPGNYGYTF
CDR3nt: TGCGCCAGCAGCTCCCCCGGTAACTATGGCTACACCTTC

abundance: .
j_gene: TRBJ1-5
v_gene: TRBV4-1
d_gene: TRBD1
CDR3aa: CASSQDHGQGNQPQHF
CDR3nt: TGCGCCAGCAGCCAAGATCATGGACAGGGAAATCAGCCCCAGCATTTT

abundance: once
j_gene: TRBJ2-6
v_gene: TRBV5-1
d_gene: .
CDR3aa: CASSLARSTPGANVLTF
CDR3nt: TGCGCCAGCAGCTTGGCCCGTTCGACTCCGGGGGCCAACGTCCTGACTTTC

abundance: .
j_gene: TRBJ1-5
v_gene: TRBV19
d_gene: .
CDR3aa: CASRRGYNQPQHF
CDR3nt: TGTGCCAGTCGACGAGGTTACAATCAGCCCCAGCATTTT

abundance: .
j_gene: TRBJ2-1
v_gene: TRBV9
d_gene: TRBD1
CDR3aa: CASTRQGGAYNEQFF
CDR3nt: TGTGCCAGCACCCGACAGGGGGGGGCCTACAATGAGCAGTTCTTC

abundance: few
j_gene: TRBJ1-2
v_gene: TRBV10-3
d_gene: TRBD1
CDR3aa: CATGGWEANYGYTF
CDR3nt: TGTGCCACAGGGGGATGGGAGGCTAACTATGGCTACACCTTC

abundance: .
j_gene: TRBJ2-2
v_gene: TRBV11-2
d_gene: TRBD2
CDR3aa: CASSPLPRGRAGGELFF
CDR3nt: TGTGCCAGCAGCCCGCTCCCTCGCGGGAGGGCCGGCGGGGAGCTGTTTTTT

abundance: .
j_gene: TRBJ2-6
v_gene: TRBV27
d_gene: .
CDR3aa: CASGVLSPPGANVLTF
CDR3nt: TGTGCCAGCGGGGTCTTATCCCCCCCTGGGGCCAACGTCCTGACTTTC

abundance: .
j_gene: TRBJ2-1
v_gene: TRBV11-2
d_gene: TRBD1
CDR3aa: CASSLFRDRGYEQFF
CDR3nt: TGTGCCAGCAGCTTATTCAGGGACAGGGGATATGAGCAGTTCTTC

abundance: .
j_gene: TRBJ2-1
v_gene: TRBV4-1
d_gene: TRBD1
CDR3aa: CASSQDDRGDHNEQFF
CDR3nt: TGCGCCAGCAGCCAAGATGACAGGGGGGACCACAATGAGCAGTTCTTC

abundance: .
j_gene: TRBJ2-1
v_gene: TRBV25-1
d_gene: TRBD1
CDR3aa: CASRQGADNEQFF
CDR3nt: TGTGCCAGTAGACAGGGGGCCGACAATGAGCAGTTCTTC

abundance: .
j_gene: TRBJ1-1
v_gene: TRBV9
d_gene: .
CDR3aa: CASSRGGQVVYTEAFF
CDR3nt: TGTGCCAGCAGCCGGGGGGGCCAAGTTGTGTACACTGAAGCTTTCTTT

abundance: .
j_gene: TRBJ2-7
v_gene: TRBV6-5
d_gene: TRBD2
CDR3aa: CASSGLARTYEQYF
CDR3nt: TGTGCCAGCTCGGGACTAGCGCGGACCTACGAGCAGTACTTC

abundance: .
j_gene: TRBJ1-2
v_gene: TRBV5-1
d_gene: .
CDR3aa: CASSLIEHPNYGYTF
CDR3nt: TGCGCCAGCAGCTTGATTGAACATCCTAACTATGGCTACACCTTC

abundance: once
j_gene: TRBJ2-2
v_gene: TRBV5-1
d_gene: .
CDR3aa: CASSPRTANTGELFF
CDR3nt: TGCGCCAGCAGCCCTCGGACAGCGAACACCGGGGAGCTGTTTTTT

abundance: few
j_gene: TRBJ1-3
v_gene: TRBV28
d_gene: .
CDR3aa: CASSLELTGNTIYF
CDR3nt: TGTGCCAGCAGTTTAGAGCTTACTGGAAACACCATATATTTT

abundance: .
j_gene: TRBJ2-5
v_gene: TRBV9
d_gene: TRBD1
CDR3aa: CASSPTGGQETQYF
CDR3nt: TGTGCCAGCAGCCCTACAGGGGGCCAAGAGACCCAGTACTTC

abundance: .
j_gene: TRBJ2-2
v_gene: TRBV19
d_gene: .
CDR3aa: CASSMKGNTGELFF
CDR3nt: TGTGCCAGTAGTATGAAGGGGAACACCGGGGAGCTGTTTTTT

abundance: .
j_gene: TRBJ2-3
v_gene: TRBV7-2
d_gene: TRBD2
CDR3aa: CASSHPPTSGDTQYF
CDR3nt: TGTGCCAGCAGCCATCCACCAACTAGCGGAGATACGCAGTATTTT

abundance: once
j_gene: TRBJ1-5
v_gene: TRBV5-6
d_gene: .
CDR3aa: CASSRRRARWIDNQPQHF
CDR3nt: TGTGCCAGCAGCCGCCGACGGGCCCGGTGGATAGACAATCAGCCCCAGCATTTT

abundance: .
j_gene: TRBJ2-7
v_gene: TRBV19
d_gene: TRBD1
CDR3aa: CASSAGTATYEQYF
CDR3nt: TGTGCCAGTAGTGCCGGGACAGCAACCTACGAGCAGTACTTC

abundance: .
j_gene: TRBJ2-1
v_gene: TRBV5-4
d_gene: .
CDR3aa: CASSLRNEQFF
CDR3nt: TGTGCCAGCAGCTTGAGAAATGAGCAGTTCTTC

abundance: .
j_gene: TRBJ2-3
v_gene: TRBV5-1
d_gene: TRBD2
CDR3aa: CASSLSGTSGRDTQYF
CDR3nt: TGCGCCAGCAGCTTGTCCGGGACTAGCGGGAGAGATACGCAGTATTTT

abundance: .
j_gene: TRBJ2-7
v_gene: TRBV10-1
d_gene: .
CDR3aa: CASLKSSYEQYF
CDR3nt: TGCGCCAGCCTAAAAAGTAGCTACGAGCAGTACTTC

abundance: .
j_gene: TRBJ2-2
v_gene: TRBV11-3
d_gene: .
CDR3aa: CASSLDVSPNTGELFF
CDR3nt: TGTGCCAGCAGCTTAGACGTGTCACCTAACACCGGGGAGCTGTTTTTT